This TCR beta chain was recorded in a study of graft-versus-host responses after intestinal transplantation. Only in-frame clones appear in the TCRdb table, and some are missing; sequencing was by immunoSEQ multiplex PCR. The sample has more than 45,000 clones; under 95% are singletons. Trimming took off 8 bases at V and 5 bases at J, with 10 bases between the two ends. This CDR3 region has 11 residues. Germline CDR1 and CDR2: LNHDA and SQIVND (reference sequence). The chain carries TRBV19 and TRBJ2-7; D is possibly TRBD2 (6 bases). Specimen: PBMCs, collected almost 120 days after intestinal transplantation. The source is a human patient who received an intestinal transplant, so some T cells may come from the graft donor. CDR3 in amino acids: CASLGRNEQYF. The CDR3 nucleotides are TGTGCCAGTTTGGGGAGGAACGAGCAGTACTTC.